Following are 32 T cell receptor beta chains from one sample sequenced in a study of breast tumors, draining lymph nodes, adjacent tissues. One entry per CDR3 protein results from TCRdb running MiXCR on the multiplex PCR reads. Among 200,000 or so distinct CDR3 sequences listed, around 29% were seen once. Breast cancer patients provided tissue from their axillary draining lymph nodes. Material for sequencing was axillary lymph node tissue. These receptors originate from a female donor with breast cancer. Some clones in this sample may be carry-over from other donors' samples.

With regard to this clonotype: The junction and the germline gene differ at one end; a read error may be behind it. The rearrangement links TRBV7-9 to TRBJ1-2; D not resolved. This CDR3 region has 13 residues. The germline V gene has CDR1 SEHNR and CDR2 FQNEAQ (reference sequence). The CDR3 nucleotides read TGTGCCGGCAGCAGACAAGCTAACTATGGCTACACCTTC. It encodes CAGSRQANYGYTF. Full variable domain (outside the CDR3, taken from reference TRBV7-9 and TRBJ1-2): DTGVSQNPRHKITKRGQNVTFRCDPISEHNRLYWYRQTLGQGPEFLTYFQNEAQLEKSRLLSDRFSAERPKGSFSTLEIQRTEQGDSAMYLCAGSRQANYGYTFGSGTRLTVV.

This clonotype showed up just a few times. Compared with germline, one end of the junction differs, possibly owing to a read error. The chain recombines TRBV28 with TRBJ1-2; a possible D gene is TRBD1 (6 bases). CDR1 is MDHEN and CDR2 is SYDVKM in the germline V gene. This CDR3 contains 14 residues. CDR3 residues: CASRGGVTAYGCTF. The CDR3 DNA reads TGTGCCAGCAGAGGGGGGGTCACGGCCTATGGCTGCACCTTC.

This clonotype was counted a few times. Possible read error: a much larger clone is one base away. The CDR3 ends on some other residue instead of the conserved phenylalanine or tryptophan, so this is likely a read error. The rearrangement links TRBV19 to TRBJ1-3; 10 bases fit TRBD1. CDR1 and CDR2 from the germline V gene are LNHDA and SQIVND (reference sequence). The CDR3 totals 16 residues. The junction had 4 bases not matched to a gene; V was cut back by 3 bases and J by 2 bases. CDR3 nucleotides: TGTGCCAGTAGTATGCCGACAGGGGGCCCTGGAAACACCATATATTCT. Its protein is CASSMPTGGPGNTIYS.

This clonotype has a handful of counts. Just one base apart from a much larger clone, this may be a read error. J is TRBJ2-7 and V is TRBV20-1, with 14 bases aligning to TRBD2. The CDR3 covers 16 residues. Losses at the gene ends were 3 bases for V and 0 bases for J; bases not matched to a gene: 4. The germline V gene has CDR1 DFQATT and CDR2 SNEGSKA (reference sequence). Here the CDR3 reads CSARPGLAGASYEQYF. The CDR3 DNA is TGCAGTGCTAGGCCGGGACTAGCGGGGGCCTCCTACGAGCAGTACTTC.

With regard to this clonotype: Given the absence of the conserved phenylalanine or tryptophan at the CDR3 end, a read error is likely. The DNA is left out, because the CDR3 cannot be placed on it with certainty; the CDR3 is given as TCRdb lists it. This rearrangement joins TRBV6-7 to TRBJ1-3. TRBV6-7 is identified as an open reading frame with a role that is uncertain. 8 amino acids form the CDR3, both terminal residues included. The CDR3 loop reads CASSYPLA.

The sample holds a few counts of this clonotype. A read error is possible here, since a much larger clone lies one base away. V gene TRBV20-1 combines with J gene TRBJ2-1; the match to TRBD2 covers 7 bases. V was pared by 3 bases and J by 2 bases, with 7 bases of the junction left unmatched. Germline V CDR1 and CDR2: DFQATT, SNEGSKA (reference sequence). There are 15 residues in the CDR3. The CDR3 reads CSASARGRAYNEQFF. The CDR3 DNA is TGCAGTGCTAGTGCGCGTGGGAGGGCCTACAATGAGCAGTTCTTC.

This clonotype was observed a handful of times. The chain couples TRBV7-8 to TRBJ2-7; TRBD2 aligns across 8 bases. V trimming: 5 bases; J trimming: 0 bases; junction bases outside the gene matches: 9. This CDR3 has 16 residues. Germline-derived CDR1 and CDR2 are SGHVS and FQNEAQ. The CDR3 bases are TGTGCCAGCAGCCCCTATAGCGGGGAGAGCTCCTACGAGCAGTACGTC. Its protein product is CASSPYSGESSYEQYV.

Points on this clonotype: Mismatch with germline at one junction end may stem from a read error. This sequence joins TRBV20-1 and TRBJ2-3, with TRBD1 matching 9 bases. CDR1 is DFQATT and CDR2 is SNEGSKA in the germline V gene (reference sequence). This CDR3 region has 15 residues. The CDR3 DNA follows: TGTAGTGCTAAACGGACAGGGGAGGGTTCCAATGAGCAGTATTTT. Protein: CSAKRTGEGSNEQYF.

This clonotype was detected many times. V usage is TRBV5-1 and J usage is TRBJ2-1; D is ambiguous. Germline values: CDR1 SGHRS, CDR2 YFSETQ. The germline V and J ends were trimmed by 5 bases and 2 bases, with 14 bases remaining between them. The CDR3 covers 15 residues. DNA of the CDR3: TGCGCCAGCAGGACCGACCTGCAAACCTACAATGAGCAGTTCTTC. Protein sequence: CASRTDLQTYNEQFF.

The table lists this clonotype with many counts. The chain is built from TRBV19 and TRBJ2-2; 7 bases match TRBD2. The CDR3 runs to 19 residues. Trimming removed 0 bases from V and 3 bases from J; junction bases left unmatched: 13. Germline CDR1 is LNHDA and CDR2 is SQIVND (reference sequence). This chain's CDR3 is CASSIDRFGGTTHTGELFF. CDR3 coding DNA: TGTGCCAGTAGTATAGATCGATTCGGGGGGACCACCCACACCGGGGAGCTGTTTTTT.

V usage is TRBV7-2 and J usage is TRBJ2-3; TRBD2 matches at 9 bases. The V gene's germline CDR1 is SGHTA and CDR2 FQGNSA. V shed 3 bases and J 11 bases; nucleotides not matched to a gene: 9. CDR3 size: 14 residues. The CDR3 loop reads CASSLGLAWNEQYF. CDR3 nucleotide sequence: TGTGCCAGCAGCTTGGGACTAGCTTGGAATGAGCAGTATTTT.

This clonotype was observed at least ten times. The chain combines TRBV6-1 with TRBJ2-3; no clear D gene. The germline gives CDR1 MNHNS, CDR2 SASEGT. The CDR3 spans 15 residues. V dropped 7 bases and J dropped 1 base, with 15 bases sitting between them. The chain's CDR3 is CASNVQKSGTDTQYF. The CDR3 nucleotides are TGTGCCAGCAACGTACAGAAGAGTGGCACAGATACGCAGTATTTT.

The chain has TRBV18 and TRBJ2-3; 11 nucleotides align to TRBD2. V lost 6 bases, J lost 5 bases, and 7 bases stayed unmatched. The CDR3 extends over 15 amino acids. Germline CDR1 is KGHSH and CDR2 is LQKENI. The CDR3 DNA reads TGTGCCAGCTCTCGTAGCGGGGGGGCCGGAGATACGCAGTATTTT. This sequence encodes CASSRSGGAGDTQYF.

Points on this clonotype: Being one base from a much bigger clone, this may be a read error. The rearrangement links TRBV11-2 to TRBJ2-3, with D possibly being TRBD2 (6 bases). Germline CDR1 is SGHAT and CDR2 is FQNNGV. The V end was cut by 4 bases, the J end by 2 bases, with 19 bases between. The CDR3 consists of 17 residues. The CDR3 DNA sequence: TGTGCCAGCAGCTCACCCTGGAAGCCGGGGGTCACAGATACGCAGTATTTT. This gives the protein CASSSPWKPGVTDTQYF.

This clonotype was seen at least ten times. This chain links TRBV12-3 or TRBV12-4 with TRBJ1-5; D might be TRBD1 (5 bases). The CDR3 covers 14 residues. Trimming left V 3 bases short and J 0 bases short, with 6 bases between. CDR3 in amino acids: CASSLGVSNQPQHF. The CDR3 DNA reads TGTGCCAGCAGTTTGGGGGTTAGCAATCAGCCCCAGCATTTT.

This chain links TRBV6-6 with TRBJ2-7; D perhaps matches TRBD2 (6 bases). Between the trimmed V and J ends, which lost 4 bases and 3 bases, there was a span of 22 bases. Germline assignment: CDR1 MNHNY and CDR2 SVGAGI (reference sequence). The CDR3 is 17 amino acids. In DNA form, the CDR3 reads TGTGCCAGCAGTTCCGCGGGGCTCTCTAGCCTCAACTACGAGCAGTACTTC. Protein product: CASSSAGLSSLNYEQYF.

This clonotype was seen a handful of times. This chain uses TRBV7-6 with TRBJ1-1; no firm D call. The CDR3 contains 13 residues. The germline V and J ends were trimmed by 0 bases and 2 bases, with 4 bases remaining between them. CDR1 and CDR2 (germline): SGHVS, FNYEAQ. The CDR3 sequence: CASSLANNTEAFF. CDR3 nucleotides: TGTGCCAGCAGCTTAGCGAACAACACTGAAGCTTTCTTT.

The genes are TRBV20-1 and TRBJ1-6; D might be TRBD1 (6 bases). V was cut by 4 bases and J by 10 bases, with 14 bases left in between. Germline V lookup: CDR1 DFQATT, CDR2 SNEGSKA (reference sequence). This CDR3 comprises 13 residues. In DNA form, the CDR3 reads TGCAGTGCTAAGGGACAAGAGGCCTCACCCCTCCACTTT. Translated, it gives CSAKGQEASPLHF.

DNA for the CDR3: TGTGCCAGCTCACCGATTTTTAGCGGGGGCAACACCGGGGAGCTGTTTTTT. Translated: CASSPIFSGGNTGELFF. The chain carries TRBV9 and TRBJ2-2; 9 bases fit TRBD2. V was pared by 7 bases and J by 2 bases, with 12 bases of the junction left unmatched. This CDR3 is 17 amino acids long. CDR1 and CDR2 (germline): SGDLS, YYNGEE.

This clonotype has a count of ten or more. The CDR3 DNA follows: TGTGCCAGCAGCTTGGAGGGACACATCTCCGAGCAGTACTTC. This sequence encodes CASSLEGHISEQYF. V and J are TRBV5-4 and TRBJ2-7, with D perhaps matching TRBD1 (6 bases). The CDR3 covers 14 residues. Trimming shortened V by 0 bases and J by 6 bases, and 13 bases separated the two germline ends. Germline V gene sequence: CDR1 SGHNT, CDR2 YYREEE (reference sequence).

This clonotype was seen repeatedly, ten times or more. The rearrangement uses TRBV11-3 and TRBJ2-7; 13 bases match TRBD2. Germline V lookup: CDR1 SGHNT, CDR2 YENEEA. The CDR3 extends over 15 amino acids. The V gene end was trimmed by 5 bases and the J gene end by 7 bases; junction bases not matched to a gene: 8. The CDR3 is CASSPRLAGGREQYF. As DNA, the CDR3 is TGTGCCAGCAGCCCACGACTAGCGGGAGGTCGGGAGCAGTACTTC. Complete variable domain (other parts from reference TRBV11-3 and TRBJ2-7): EAGVVQSPRYKIIEKKQPVAFWCNPISGHNTLYWYLQNLGQGPELLIRYENEEAVDDSQLPKDRFSAERLKGVDSTLKIQPAELGDSAVYLCASSPRLAGGREQYFGPGTRLTVT.

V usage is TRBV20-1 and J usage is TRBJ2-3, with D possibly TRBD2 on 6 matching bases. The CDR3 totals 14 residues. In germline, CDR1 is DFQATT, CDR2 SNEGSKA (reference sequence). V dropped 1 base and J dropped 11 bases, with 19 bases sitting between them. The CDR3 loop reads CSARGLAYYNEQYF. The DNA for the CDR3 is TGCAGTGCTAGAGGGCTAGCGTACTACAATGAGCAGTATTTT.

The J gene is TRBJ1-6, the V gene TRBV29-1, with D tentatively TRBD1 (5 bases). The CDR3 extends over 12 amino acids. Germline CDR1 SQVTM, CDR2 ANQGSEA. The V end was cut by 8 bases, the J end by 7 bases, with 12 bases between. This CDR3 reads CSSGGGNSPLHF. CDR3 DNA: TGCAGCTCCGGGGGTGGCAATTCACCCCTCCACTTT. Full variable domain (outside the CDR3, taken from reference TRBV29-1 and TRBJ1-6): SAVISQKPSRDICQRGTSLTIQCQVDSQVTMMFWYRQQPGQSLTLIATANQGSEATYESGFVIDKFPISRPNLTFSTLTVSNMSPEDSSIYLCSSGGGNSPLHFGNGTRLTVT.

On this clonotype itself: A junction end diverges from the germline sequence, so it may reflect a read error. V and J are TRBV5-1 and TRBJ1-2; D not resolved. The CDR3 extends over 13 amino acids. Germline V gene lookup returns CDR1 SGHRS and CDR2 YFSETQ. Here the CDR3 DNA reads TGTGCTAGTGGTTTGTTGGTGGATGGTGGCTACACCTTC. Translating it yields CASGLLVDGGYTF. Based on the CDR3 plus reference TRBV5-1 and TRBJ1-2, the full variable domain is KAGVTQTPRYLIKTRGQQVTLSCSPISGHRSVSWYQQTPGQGLQFLFEYFSETQRNKGNFPGRFSGRQFSNSRSEMNVSTLELGDSALYLCASGLLVDGGYTFGSGTRLTVV.

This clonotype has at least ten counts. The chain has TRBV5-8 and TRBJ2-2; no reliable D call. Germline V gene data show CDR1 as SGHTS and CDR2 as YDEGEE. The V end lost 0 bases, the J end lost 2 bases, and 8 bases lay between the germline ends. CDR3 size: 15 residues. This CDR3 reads CASSLVRTNTGELFF. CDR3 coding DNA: TGTGCCAGCAGCTTGGTTAGGACCAACACCGGGGAGCTGTTTTTT. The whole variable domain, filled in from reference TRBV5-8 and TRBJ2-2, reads EAGVTQSPTHLIKTRGQQATLRCSPISGHTSVYWYQQALGLGLQFLLWYDEGEERNRGNFPPRFSGRQFPNYSSELNVNALELEDSALYLCASSLVRTNTGELFFGEGSRLTVL.

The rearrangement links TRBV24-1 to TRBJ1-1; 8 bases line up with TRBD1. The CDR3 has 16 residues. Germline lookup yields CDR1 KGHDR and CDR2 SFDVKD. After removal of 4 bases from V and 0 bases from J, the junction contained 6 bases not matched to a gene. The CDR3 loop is CATSDGWTGLNTEAFF. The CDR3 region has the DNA TGTGCCACCAGTGACGGCTGGACAGGGCTGAACACTGAAGCTTTCTTT.

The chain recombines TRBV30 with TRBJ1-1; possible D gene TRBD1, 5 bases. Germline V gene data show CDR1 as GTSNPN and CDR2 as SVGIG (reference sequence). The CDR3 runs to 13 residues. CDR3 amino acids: CALEGPELYQAFF. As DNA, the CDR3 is TGTGCGCTAGAGGGACCCGAGCTATACCAAGCTTTCTTT.

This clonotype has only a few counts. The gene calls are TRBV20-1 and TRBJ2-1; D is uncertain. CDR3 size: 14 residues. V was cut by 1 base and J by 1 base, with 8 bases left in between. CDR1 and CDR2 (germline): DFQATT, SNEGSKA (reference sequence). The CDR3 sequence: CSARATGSYNEQFF. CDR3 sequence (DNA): TGCAGTGCTAGAGCAACCGGGTCCTACAATGAGCAGTTCTTC.

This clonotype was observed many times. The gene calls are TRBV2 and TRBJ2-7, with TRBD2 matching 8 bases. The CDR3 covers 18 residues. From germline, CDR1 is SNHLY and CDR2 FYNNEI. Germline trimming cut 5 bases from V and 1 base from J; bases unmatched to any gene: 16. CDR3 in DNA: TGTGCCAGCAGTCCCCGGGAGACTGGGAGCGGGGGATCCTACGAGCAGTACTTC. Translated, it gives CASSPRETGSGGSYEQYF.

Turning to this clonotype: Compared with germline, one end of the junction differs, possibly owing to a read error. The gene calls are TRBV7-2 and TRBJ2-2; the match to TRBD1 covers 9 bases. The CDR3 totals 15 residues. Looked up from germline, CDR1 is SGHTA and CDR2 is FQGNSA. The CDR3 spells CASSLAGQGTGELLF. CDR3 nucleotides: TGTGCCAGCAGCTTAGCGGGACAGGGCACCGGGGAGCTGCTTTTT.

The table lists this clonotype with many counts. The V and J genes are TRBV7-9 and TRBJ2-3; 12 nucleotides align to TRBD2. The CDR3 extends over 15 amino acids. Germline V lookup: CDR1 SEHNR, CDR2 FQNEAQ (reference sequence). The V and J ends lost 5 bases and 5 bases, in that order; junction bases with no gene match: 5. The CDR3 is CASSKTSGSGDTQYF. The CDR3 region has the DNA TGTGCCAGCAGCAAGACTAGCGGGAGTGGAGATACGCAGTATTTT.

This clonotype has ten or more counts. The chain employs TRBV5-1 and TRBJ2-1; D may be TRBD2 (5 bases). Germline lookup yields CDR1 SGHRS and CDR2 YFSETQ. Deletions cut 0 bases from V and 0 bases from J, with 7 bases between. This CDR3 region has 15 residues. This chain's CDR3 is CASSLETSSYNEQFF. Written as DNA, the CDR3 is TGCGCCAGCAGCTTGGAAACTAGCTCCTACAATGAGCAGTTCTTC. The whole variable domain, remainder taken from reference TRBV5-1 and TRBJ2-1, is KAGVTQTPRYLIKTRGQQVTLSCSPISGHRSVSWYQQTPGQGLQFLFEYFSETQRNKGNFPGRFSGRQFSNSRSEMNVSTLELGDSALYLCASSLETSSYNEQFFGPGTRLTVL.